This is a list of T cell receptor beta chains from one sample in a study of T cell responses to AZD1222 COVID-19 vaccine. Assay used: immunoSEQ multiplex PCR; TCRdb lists only in-frame clones, some missing. The sample lists roughly 190,000 clones; 91% were seen once. Sequenced here: peripheral blood, sampled 28 days after the second AZD1222 dose. These receptors all stem from an adult who received the AZD1222 COVID-19 vaccine. The CDR3 runs from the conserved cysteine through the conserved F or W. D genes are given only for firm matches. Size is stated for part of the rows, as once, few or many counts, or as a class when the clone is expanded.

CDR3 DNA | CDR3 protein | D gene | J gene | V gene | clone size
TGCGCCAGCAGCTCCCAAGGGACAGAGAATGGCTACACCTTC | CASSSQGTENGYTF | TRBD1 | TRBJ1-2 | TRBV5-1 | -
TGCGCCAGCAGCTTCGTGGGACCCCCGGGAGATACGCAGTATTTT | CASSFVGPPGDTQYF | - | TRBJ2-3 | TRBV5-1 | -
TGTGCCAGTACCCAGTATGGGACGGAAACTAACGAGCAGTACTTC | CASTQYGTETNEQYF | - | TRBJ2-7 | TRBV19 | -
TGCGCCAGCAGTGAGTCGTTTACAGCAGCTAACTATGGCTACACCTTC | CASSESFTAANYGYTF | - | TRBJ1-2 | TRBV10-2 | once
TGTGCCAGCAGCCAGGCGCAGGGACTATGGGGCTACACCTTC | CASSQAQGLWGYTF | - | TRBJ1-2 | TRBV7-9 | -
TGTGCCAGCTCAAAGGGACAGGGATTAGATCAGCCCCAGCATTTT | CASSKGQGLDQPQHF | TRBD1 | TRBJ1-5 | TRBV18 | -
TGTGCTAGTGGTACCGGAGTGAACACCGGGGAGCTGTTTTTT | CASGTGVNTGELFF | - | TRBJ2-2 | TRBV12-5 | -
TGTGCCAGCAGCCTGATGGGGGGGCCGGGAGATACGCAGTATTTT | CASSLMGGPGDTQYF | - | TRBJ2-3 | TRBV9 | -
TGTGCCAGCTCACCCCGGGACAGGGTCTATGGCTACACCTTC | CASSPRDRVYGYTF | TRBD1 | TRBJ1-2 | TRBV18 | -
TGTGCCAGCACCTTGGGTGAAAAACTGTTTTTT | CASTLGEKLFF | - | TRBJ1-4 | TRBV7-9 | -
TGTGCCAGCAGCATCAGTGTAGGGATCGGCACAGATACGCAGTATTTT | CASSISVGIGTDTQYF | - | TRBJ2-3 | TRBV7-6 | -
TGTGCCAGCAGTGAAGCCAGTCGGGGGAGGTTAGAGACCCAGTACTTC | CASSEASRGRLETQYF | - | TRBJ2-5 | TRBV6-1 | -
TGTGCCAGTAGTATGAGCACTCGGACAGACTTGGGCTATGGCTACACCTTC | CASSMSTRTDLGYGYTF | - | TRBJ1-2 | TRBV19 | -
TGTGCCAGCAGCCCGACAGGCTATGGCTACACCTTC | CASSPTGYGYTF | - | TRBJ1-2 | TRBV3-1/TRBV3-2 | -
TGCGCCAGCAGGAGGCAGTCGAACACTGAAGCTTTCTTT | CASRRQSNTEAFF | - | TRBJ1-1 | TRBV5-1 | once
TGTGCTAGTGGTCGGGACTCCCACACAGATACGCAGTATTTT | CASGRDSHTDTQYF | - | TRBJ2-3 | TRBV12-5 | -
TGTGCCAGCAGTGAAAGGCTTCTAGTCTACGAGCAGTACTTC | CASSERLLVYEQYF | - | TRBJ2-7 | TRBV2 | -
TGTGCCATCAGTCAACAGGGGGCCGGCACTGAAGCTTTCTTT | CAISQQGAGTEAFF | TRBD1 | TRBJ1-1 | TRBV10-3 | -
TGTGCCAGCAGCCAACTGGGACAGTCCTACAATGAGCAGTTCTTC | CASSQLGQSYNEQFF | TRBD1 | TRBJ2-1 | TRBV5-8 | -
TGTGCCAGCAGCGTAGTCGGCGGACTCTCTGGAAACACCATATATTTT | CASSVVGGLSGNTIYF | - | TRBJ1-3 | TRBV9 | -
TGTGCCAGTAGGTTTCCGGGACCGGCTAATGAAAAACTGTTTTTT | CASRFPGPANEKLFF | - | TRBJ1-4 | TRBV19 | once
TGTGCCAGCAGTTCACGGGAGACCCAGTACTTC | CASSSRETQYF | - | TRBJ2-5 | TRBV28 | -
TGTGCCAGCCGACTAGCGGGAGAAGATACGCAGTATTTT | CASRLAGEDTQYF | TRBD2 | TRBJ2-3 | TRBV12-3/TRBV12-4 | -
TGCGCCAGCAGCCAAACGTCTGGAAACACCATATATTTT | CASSQTSGNTIYF | - | TRBJ1-3 | TRBV4-3 | -
TGTGCCAGCAGCTTAGGGAGACAGGGTGGGATGGCCAAAAACATTCAGTACTTC | CASSLGRQGGMAKNIQYF | TRBD1 | TRBJ2-4 | TRBV11-2 | -
TGCGCCAGCAGCCAACAAGGGGGCTTGTGGTCCGGGGAGCTGTTTTTT | CASSQQGGLWSGELFF | TRBD1 | TRBJ2-2 | TRBV4-1 | -
TGTGCCAGCAGCCGCCCACTAGCGAATGAGCAGTTCTTC | CASSRPLANEQFF | TRBD2 | TRBJ2-1 | TRBV6-1 | -
TGCGCCAGCAGCTTGAATCCTAGCGGAGGCTACAATGAGCAGTTCTTC | CASSLNPSGGYNEQFF | TRBD2 | TRBJ2-1 | TRBV5-1 | -
TGTGCCAGCAGTGGGAGTGGGTCCTACAATGAGCAGTTCTTC | CASSGSGSYNEQFF | - | TRBJ2-1 | TRBV2 | -
TGCGCCAGCAGTTTGACAGGGGCGACCCACGAGCAGTACTTC | CASSLTGATHEQYF | TRBD1 | TRBJ2-7 | TRBV10-1 | -
TGTGCCAGCAGCGTTGCGGGGACCTCCTCCTACGAGCAGTACTTC | CASSVAGTSSYEQYF | - | TRBJ2-7 | TRBV9 | -
TGTGCCAGCAGCCAAGATGTAGAGGCACCAAACTATGGCTACACCTTC | CASSQDVEAPNYGYTF | - | TRBJ1-2 | TRBV4-2 | -
TGTGCCAGCAGTGAAGAGTCCGTGCGGCAGCCCCAGCATTTT | CASSEESVRQPQHF | - | TRBJ1-5 | TRBV2 | -
TGTGCCAGCAGCCTCGGGGGGCTAGGGAATCAGCCCCAGCATTTT | CASSLGGLGNQPQHF | - | TRBJ1-5 | TRBV6-5 | -
TGTGCCAGCAGCCCTTCCGGGACAAAAGGCTACACCTTC | CASSPSGTKGYTF | - | TRBJ1-2 | TRBV12-3/TRBV12-4 | once
TGTGCCAGCAGCGCTAGCAGGGGGCAGGGTGAAGCTTTCTTT | CASSASRGQGEAFF | TRBD1 | TRBJ1-1 | TRBV9 | -
TGCGCCAGCAAACTAGCCGGGGAGCTGTTTTTT | CASKLAGELFF | - | TRBJ2-2 | TRBV5-1 | -
TGTGCCAGCAGCAAAGAAGACAGGTTCCTCGGTGAAGCTTTCTTT | CASSKEDRFLGEAFF | - | TRBJ1-1 | TRBV21-1 | -
TGCGCCAGCAGCTCGACAAAGAGGAATGAGCAGTTCTTC | CASSSTKRNEQFF | - | TRBJ2-1 | TRBV5-1 | -
TGTGCTAGTGGCCCCCAAATGAACACTGAAGCTTTCTTT | CASGPQMNTEAFF | - | TRBJ1-1 | TRBV12-5 | -
TGCGCCAGCAGTGATTTGAATTCACCCCTCCACTTT | CASSDLNSPLHF | - | TRBJ1-6 | TRBV10-2 | few
TGTGCCACCAGTGATTTCAGGGCCGCCATGGGGCAGTTCTTC | CATSDFRAAMGQFF | - | TRBJ2-1 | TRBV24-1 | -
TGTGCCAGCAGCCAAGGCAGGACTTCCTACAATGAGCAGTTCTTC | CASSQGRTSYNEQFF | - | TRBJ2-1 | TRBV9 | -
TGTGCCAGCAGTTACCAAGGGGGGGCTGAAGCTTTCTTT | CASSYQGGAEAFF | - | TRBJ1-1 | TRBV6-5 | -
TGCAGCGGGGGACAGGGGGCGAAGAACACTGAAGCTTTCTTT | CSGGQGAKNTEAFF | TRBD1 | TRBJ1-1 | TRBV29-1 | -
TGTGCCAGCAGTGATAATCCCCGGACAGGCCGACTTAACTATGGCTACACCTTC | CASSDNPRTGRLNYGYTF | TRBD1 | TRBJ1-2 | TRBV9 | -
TGTGCCAGCAGCTTTTTAGCGGGACTAATTCAAGAGACCCAGTACTTC | CASSFLAGLIQETQYF | TRBD2 | TRBJ2-5 | TRBV5-6 | -
TGCGCCAGCAGCTTGGCCAACGCAGGGAACACTGAAGCTTTCTTT | CASSLANAGNTEAFF | - | TRBJ1-1 | TRBV5-1 | -
TGCGCCAGCAGCCCCGGGGAGGGCCAGGAAAAACTGTTTTTT | CASSPGEGQEKLFF | - | TRBJ1-4 | TRBV4-3 | -
TGTGCCAGCAGTGAGGGGACAGGGGGTGGAAAACTGTTTTTT | CASSEGTGGGKLFF | TRBD1 | TRBJ1-4 | TRBV2 | -
TGTGCCAGCAGCTTCGGGACAGACAACACCGGGGAGCTGTTTTTT | CASSFGTDNTGELFF | TRBD1 | TRBJ2-2 | TRBV7-9 | -
TGTGCCAGCAGCAAGTCCGGGACAAACTACAATGAGCAGTTCTTC | CASSKSGTNYNEQFF | - | TRBJ2-1 | TRBV7-3 | -
TGTGCCAGCAGCCAAGGGGGCAAAAGCTCCTACGAGCAGTACTTC | CASSQGGKSSYEQYF | - | TRBJ2-7 | TRBV3-1/TRBV3-2 | -
TGTGCCAGCAGCCCTACCCCCCCCGCTCCTAGCAATCAGCCCCAGCATTTT | CASSPTPPAPSNQPQHF | - | TRBJ1-5 | TRBV2 | -
TGTGCCAGCTCACCACCATTTGACTTGGGTGAGCAGTTCTTC | CASSPPFDLGEQFF | - | TRBJ2-1 | TRBV18 | -
TGTGCCACCAGCAGGTCTGACAGGGGACTATTTGCTAACTATGGCTACACCTTC | CATSRSDRGLFANYGYTF | TRBD1 | TRBJ1-2 | TRBV15 | -
TGCACCAGCAGCCGAGGACAGCCTTATGACTATGGCTACACCTTC | CTSSRGQPYDYGYTF | - | TRBJ1-2 | TRBV1 | -
TGTGCCTGGGGGTCAGGGACTAGCCCGAACACCGGGGAGCTGTTTTTT | CAWGSGTSPNTGELFF | TRBD2 | TRBJ2-2 | TRBV30 | -